The rows below give T cell receptor beta chains drawn from one sample of a study of tumor-infiltrating lymphocytes in primary liver carcinoma. A single record per CDR3 protein comes from TCRdb applying MiXCR to the multiplex PCR reads. The table lists about 120,000 distinct CDR3 sequences, about 68% of them singletons. The sample consisted of liver tumor tissue from sampling region 1. The receptors stem from a woman aged 60-75 years with primary liver carcinoma and hepatitis B virus infection. CDR3s include the opening cysteine and the closing phenylalanine or tryptophan. The order of the fields is V gene, J gene, D gene, clone size, CDR3 protein, CDR3 DNA. A D gene is named only where the DNA matches it firmly. Clone size is not always given. Where it is, it says once, few, many or a class for expanded clones.

TRBV12-3/TRBV12-4,TRBJ1-3,TRBD1,few,CTSSATGDSGNTIYF,TGTACCAGCAGTGCCACAGGGGACTCTGGAAACACCATATATTTT
TRBV11-3,TRBJ2-2,TRBD2,-,CASSSLGLATGEMFF,TGTGCCAGCAGCTCACTGGGACTAGCGACCGGGGAGATGTTTTTT
TRBV30,TRBJ2-7,TRBD1,-,CAWSVGTGWYEQYF,TGTGCCTGGAGTGTAGGGACAGGGTGGTACGAGCAGTACTTC
TRBV28,TRBJ1-4,-,few,CASRLPAEGVSEKLFF,TGTGCCAGCAGACTCCCGGCAGAGGGCGTGAGTGAAAAACTGTTTTTT
TRBV2,TRBJ2-5,TRBD2,-,CATKGTRGCETQYF,TGTGCAACCAAAGGGACTAGGGGGTGTGAGACCCAGTACTTC
TRBV9,TRBJ2-4,-,-,CASSVGLAKNIQYF,TGTGCCAGCAGCGTGGGATTAGCCAAAAACATTCAGTACTTC
TRBV11-2,TRBJ2-1,-,many,CASSFPTRRPYNEQFF,TGTGCCAGCAGCTTCCCCACTAGAAGGCCGTACAATGAGCAGTTCTTC
TRBV6-1,TRBJ1-3,TRBD1,many,CASRPGQTNSGNTIYF,TGTGCCAGCAGACCGGGACAGACTAACTCTGGAAACACCATATATTTT
TRBV6-5,TRBJ2-3,TRBD2,-,CASSKRGLANIMRGTDTQYF,TGTGCCAGCAGTAAGCGGGGGCTAGCGAATATCATGCGGGGCACAGATACGCAGTATTTT
TRBV5-4,TRBJ1-2,-,many,CASSSGQSPNYGYTF,TGTGCCAGCAGCTCTGGACAGTCCCCCAACTATGGCTACACCTTC
TRBV11-2,TRBJ2-1,TRBD2,once,CASTVAAGGVYEQFF,TGTGCCAGCACCGTGGCGGCGGGAGGTGTCTATGAACAGTTCTTC
TRBV7-9,TRBJ2-7,TRBD1,-,CASSLVRDRDEQYF,TGTGCCAGTAGCTTAGTGCGGGACAGGGACGAGCAGTACTTC
TRBV20-1,TRBJ1-5,-,-,CSAQTGNSRNQPQHF,TGCAGTGCTCAGACCGGGAACTCCCGCAATCAGCCCCAGCATTTT
TRBV28,TRBJ2-5,-,once,CTSSPGSQETQYF,TGTACCAGCAGTCCCGGGTCTCAAGAGACCCAGTACTTC
TRBV5-6,TRBJ2-3,-,-,CANSFAGADTQYF,TGTGCCAACAGCTTTGCAGGGGCCGATACGCAGTATTTT
TRBV11-3,TRBJ2-7,TRBD1,-,CASSPGTGGNNGQYF,TGTGCCAGCAGCCCCGGGACAGGGGGCAACAATGGGCAGTACTTC
TRBV7-9,TRBJ1-1,-,-,CASSTRERKNTEAFF,TGTGCCAGCAGCACTAGGGAACGGAAGAACACTGAAGCTTTCTTT
TRBV11-3,TRBJ2-1,-,-,CASRVAGYNEQSF,TGTGCCAGCAGGGTGGCCGGGTACAATGAGCAGTCCTTC
TRBV11-2,TRBJ1-6,-,-,CASGLDPGVDSPLHF,TGTGCCAGCGGCTTAGACCCGGGGGTCGATTCACCCCTCCACTTT
TRBV11-3,TRBJ2-1,-,-,CASTRTKYKEQFF,TGTGCCAGCACTCGTACCAAGTACAAAGAGCAGTTCTTC
TRBV6-1,TRBJ2-7,-,many,CASSWDRGEQYF,TGTGCCAGCAGTTGGGACCGGGGCGAGCAGTACTTC
TRBV11-2,TRBJ1-2,-,-,CGSNFRGLGGYTF,TGTGGCAGCAACTTCCGGGGGTTAGGAGGCTACACCTTC
TRBV12-3/TRBV12-4,TRBJ1-4,-,-,CASSLGQGTPGDKLFF,TGTGCCAGCAGTTTGGGGCAGGGCACCCCAGGTGACAAACTGTTTTTT
TRBV29-1,TRBJ2-3,TRBD2,-,CSAGSGGSVRTDTQYF,TGCAGCGCCGGTAGCGGGGGTTCGGTACGGACAGATACGCAGTATTTT
TRBV7-9,TRBJ2-1,-,-,CASSLGKGSSNEQFF,TGTGCCAGCAGCTTGGGCAAGGGCTCCTCCAATGAGCAGTTCTTC
TRBV6-6,TRBJ1-5,-,many,CASSHPNQPQHF,TGTGCCAGCAGCCACCCCAACCAGCCCCAGCATTTT
TRBV11-3,TRBJ2-1,TRBD2,-,CASGLLAGGAGFNEQFF,TGTGCCAGCGGCCTTTTAGCGGGAGGGGCAGGTTTCAATGAGCAGTTCTTC
TRBV4-2,TRBJ2-7,TRBD2,many,CASSREREGSYEQYF,TGTGCCAGCAGCCGCGAGCGGGAGGGATCCTACGAGCAGTACTTC
TRBV19,TRBJ2-7,TRBD1,-,CANSTIGTGRYEQYF,TGTGCCAATAGTACCATCGGGACAGGGCGCTACGAGCAGTACTTC
TRBV29-1,TRBJ1-2,TRBD1,many,CSVEATGDGYTF,TGCAGCGTCGAAGCGACAGGGGATGGCTACACCTTC
TRBV11-1,TRBJ2-7,-,-,CASSRSLGRASSYEQYF,TGTGCCAGCAGTCGATCCTTGGGGCGGGCTAGCTCCTACGAGCAGTACTTC
TRBV24-1,TRBJ2-7,-,-,CATSAPGSYEQYF,TGTGCCACCAGTGCTCCCGGCTCCTACGAGCAGTACTTC
TRBV11-2,TRBJ1-5,TRBD1,-,CASNYRDSRTDTQHF,TGTGCCAGCAATTACCGGGACAGTCGCACAGATACGCAGCATTTT
TRBV27,TRBJ2-3,-,-,CASSFGGSDTQYF,TGTGCCAGCAGTTTTGGTGGATCAGATACGCAGTATTTT
TRBV30,TRBJ2-7,-,-,CAWGVGGEQYF,TGTGCCTGGGGAGTCGGGGGCGAGCAGTACTTC
TRBV19,TRBJ1-4,-,few,CASKSPGRSSEKLFF,TGTGCCAGTAAATCTCCGGGACGCAGTTCTGAAAAACTGTTTTTT
TRBV30,TRBJ2-7,-,-,CAWSVNPGAGEQYF,TGCGCCTGGAGTGTTAATCCGGGGGCGGGTGAGCAGTACTTC
TRBV20-1,TRBJ1-2,-,-,CSARDNRLPNYGYTF,TGCAGTGCTAGAGATAACAGGCTACCTAACTATGGCTACACCTTC
TRBV11-1,TRBJ2-7,-,-,CASSPRTGGLRERYF,TGTGCCAGCAGCCCTCGGACAGGAGGACTACGCGAGCGCTACTTC
TRBV5-1,TRBJ1-1,-,-,CAISFDYRNTEAFF,TGCGCCATCAGCTTCGACTACCGGAACACTGAAGCTTTCTTT
TRBV6-1,TRBJ2-3,TRBD2,-,CAISARSSGRVDKQYF,TGTGCCATCAGTGCCCGGAGTAGCGGGAGGGTAGATAAGCAGTATTTT
TRBV11-2,TRBJ2-5,-,once,CASSWRQEGGTQYF,TGTGCCAGCAGCTGGAGACAGGAGGGAGGGACCCAATACTTC
TRBV7-7,TRBJ2-5,-,-,CASSLMAQIGTQYF,TGTGCTAGCAGCTTAATGGCCCAAATAGGGACCCAGTACTTC
TRBV6-5,TRBJ2-1,-,-,CASSYPGRIEQFF,TGTGCCAGCAGTTACCCAGGGCGGATTGAGCAGTTCTTC
TRBV5-6,TRBJ2-7,TRBD1,-,CASSKPGLDRGQHF,TGTGCCAGCAGCAAGCCAGGGCTGGATAGGGGGCAGCACTTC
TRBV28,TRBJ2-1,TRBD1,-,CASSLSRAGGFDEQFF,TGTGCCAGCAGTCTATCTAGGGCAGGGGGATTCGATGAGCAGTTCTTC
TRBV11-2,TRBJ2-3,-,-,CASSSAVGVPSADTQYF,TGTGCCAGCTCCTCGGCAGTGGGAGTGCCTAGCGCAGATACGCAGTATTTT
TRBV5-4,TRBJ1-2,-,-,CASSTGTYYGYTF,TGTGCCAGCAGCACCGGGACGTACTATGGCTACACCTTC
TRBV20-1,TRBJ2-1,TRBD2,once,CSEAGGPLYEQFF,TGCAGCGAAGCGGGAGGGCCTTTGTATGAGCAGTTCTTC
TRBV11-3,TRBJ2-1,TRBD2,-,CAIGGGGRRYNEQFF,TGTGCCATCGGAGGAGGCGGGAGGAGGTACAATGAGCAGTTCTTC
TRBV5-4,TRBJ2-5,-,few,CASSLSLSGQETQYF,TGTGCCAGCAGCTTGTCTTTGAGCGGTCAAGAGACCCAGTACTTC
TRBV28,TRBJ1-4,TRBD1,-,CASTTGGDEQLFF,TGTGCCAGCACCACAGGGGGCGACGAACAACTGTTTTTT
TRBV30,TRBJ2-5,-,-,CAWNDGTPIEIQYF,TGTGCCTGGAACGACGGGACCCCTATAGAGATCCAATACTTC